This T cell receptor beta chain was recovered during a study of T cells in localized non-small cell lung cancer. The method was immunoSEQ multiplex PCR; TCRdb's version includes in-frame clones alone and lacks a portion of them. The sample holds approximately 65,000 clones, 80% to 90% seen once. Trimming took 6 bases from V and 7 from J, leaving 12 bases between them. CDR1 is LGHNT and CDR2 is FRNRAP in the germline V gene. This CDR3 has 13 residues. The sequence was collected from a man aged 40 to 69 with stage II lung adenocarcinoma. The chain has TRBV12-5 and TRBJ1-4, with a tentative D call TRBD1 (6 bases). The material sequenced was PBMCs, taken before any cancer treatment. The CDR3 reads CASGQGVGEKLFF. In DNA form, the CDR3 reads TGTGCTAGTGGACAGGGAGTGGGTGAAAAACTGTTTTTT.